The clone carrying this T cell receptor beta chain has ten or more counts. Its antigen is unknown. The CDR3 runs 15 residues. Deletions cut 0 bases from V and 7 bases from J, with 13 bases between. This entry comes from a study of beta chain features in type 1 diabetes. TCRB transcripts that were expressed got sequenced, as all of the isolated RNA had been reverse transcribed. Generated by immunoSEQ multiplex PCR, the TCRdb table keeps only in-frame clones and is missing some. The table records approximately 600,000 clones, around 12% of them present only once. Notes on the study in general: Individuals with type 1 diabetes displayed fewer insertions and more deletions at VDJ junctions. Moderate but significant shortening of TCRB CDR3s was recorded in all four CD4+ subsets from Type 1 diabetes patients.

The TCR sequence derives from a man under 40 with type 1 diabetes. The V gene is TRBV23-1, the J gene TRBJ1-5, with D maybe TRBD1 (5 bases). TRBV23-1 is an ORF, and what it does is uncertain. The sequenced sample consisted of naive CD4+ T cells from blood. The CDR3 is CASSQSVDRGQPQHF. The CDR3 coding sequence is TGCGCCAGCAGTCAATCTGTAGATCGGGGCCAGCCCCAGCATTTT.